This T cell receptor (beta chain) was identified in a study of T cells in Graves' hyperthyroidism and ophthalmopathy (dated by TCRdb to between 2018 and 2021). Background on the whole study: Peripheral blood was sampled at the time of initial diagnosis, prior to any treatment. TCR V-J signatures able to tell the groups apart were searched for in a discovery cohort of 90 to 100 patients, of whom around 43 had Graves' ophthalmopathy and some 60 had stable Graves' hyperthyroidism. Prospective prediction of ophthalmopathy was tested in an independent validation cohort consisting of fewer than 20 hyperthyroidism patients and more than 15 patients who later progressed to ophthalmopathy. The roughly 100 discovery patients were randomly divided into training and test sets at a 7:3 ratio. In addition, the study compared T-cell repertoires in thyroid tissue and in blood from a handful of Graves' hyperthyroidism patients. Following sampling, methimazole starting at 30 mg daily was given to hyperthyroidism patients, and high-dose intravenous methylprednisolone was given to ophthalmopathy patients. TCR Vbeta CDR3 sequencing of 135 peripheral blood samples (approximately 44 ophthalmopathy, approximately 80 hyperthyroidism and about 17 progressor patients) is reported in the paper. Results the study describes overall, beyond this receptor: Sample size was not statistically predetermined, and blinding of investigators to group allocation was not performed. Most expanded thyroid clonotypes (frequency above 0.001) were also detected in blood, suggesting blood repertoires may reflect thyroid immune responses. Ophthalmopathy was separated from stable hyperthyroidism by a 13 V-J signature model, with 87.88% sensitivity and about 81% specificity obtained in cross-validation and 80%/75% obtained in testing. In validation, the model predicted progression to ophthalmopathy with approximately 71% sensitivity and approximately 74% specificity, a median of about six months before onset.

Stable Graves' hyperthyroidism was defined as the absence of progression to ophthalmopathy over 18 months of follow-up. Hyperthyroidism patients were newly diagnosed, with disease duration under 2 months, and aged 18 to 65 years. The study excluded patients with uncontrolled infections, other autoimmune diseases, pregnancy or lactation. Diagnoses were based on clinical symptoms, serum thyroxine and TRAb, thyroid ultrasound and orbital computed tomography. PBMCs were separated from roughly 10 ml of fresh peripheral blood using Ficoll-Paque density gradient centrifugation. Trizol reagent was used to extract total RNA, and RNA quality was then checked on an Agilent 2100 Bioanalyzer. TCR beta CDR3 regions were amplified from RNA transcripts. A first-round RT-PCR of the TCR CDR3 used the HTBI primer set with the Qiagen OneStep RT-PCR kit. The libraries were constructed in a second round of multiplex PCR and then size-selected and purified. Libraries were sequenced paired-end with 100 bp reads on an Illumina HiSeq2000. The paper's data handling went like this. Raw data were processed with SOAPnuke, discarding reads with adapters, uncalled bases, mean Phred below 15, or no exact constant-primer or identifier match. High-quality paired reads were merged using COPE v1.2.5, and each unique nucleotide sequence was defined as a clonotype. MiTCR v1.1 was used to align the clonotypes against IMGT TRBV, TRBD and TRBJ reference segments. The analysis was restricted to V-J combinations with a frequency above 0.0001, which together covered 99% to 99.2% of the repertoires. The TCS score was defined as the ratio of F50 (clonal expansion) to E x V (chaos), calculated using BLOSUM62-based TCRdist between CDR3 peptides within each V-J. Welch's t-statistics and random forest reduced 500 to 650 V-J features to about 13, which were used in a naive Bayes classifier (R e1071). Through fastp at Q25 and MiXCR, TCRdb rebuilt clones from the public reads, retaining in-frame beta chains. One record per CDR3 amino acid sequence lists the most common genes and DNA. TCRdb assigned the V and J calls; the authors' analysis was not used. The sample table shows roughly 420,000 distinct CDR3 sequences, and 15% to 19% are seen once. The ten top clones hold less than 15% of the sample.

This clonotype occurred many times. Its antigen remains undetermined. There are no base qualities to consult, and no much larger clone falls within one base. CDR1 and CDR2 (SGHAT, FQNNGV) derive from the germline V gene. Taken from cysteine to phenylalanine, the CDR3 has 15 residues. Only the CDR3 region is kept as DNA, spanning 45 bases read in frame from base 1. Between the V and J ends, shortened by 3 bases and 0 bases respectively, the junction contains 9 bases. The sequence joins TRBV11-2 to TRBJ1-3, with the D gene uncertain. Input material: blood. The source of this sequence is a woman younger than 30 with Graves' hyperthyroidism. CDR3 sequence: CASSFGAASGNTIYF. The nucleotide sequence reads TGTGCCAGCAGCTTCGGAGCAGCCTCTGGAAACACCATATATTTT.